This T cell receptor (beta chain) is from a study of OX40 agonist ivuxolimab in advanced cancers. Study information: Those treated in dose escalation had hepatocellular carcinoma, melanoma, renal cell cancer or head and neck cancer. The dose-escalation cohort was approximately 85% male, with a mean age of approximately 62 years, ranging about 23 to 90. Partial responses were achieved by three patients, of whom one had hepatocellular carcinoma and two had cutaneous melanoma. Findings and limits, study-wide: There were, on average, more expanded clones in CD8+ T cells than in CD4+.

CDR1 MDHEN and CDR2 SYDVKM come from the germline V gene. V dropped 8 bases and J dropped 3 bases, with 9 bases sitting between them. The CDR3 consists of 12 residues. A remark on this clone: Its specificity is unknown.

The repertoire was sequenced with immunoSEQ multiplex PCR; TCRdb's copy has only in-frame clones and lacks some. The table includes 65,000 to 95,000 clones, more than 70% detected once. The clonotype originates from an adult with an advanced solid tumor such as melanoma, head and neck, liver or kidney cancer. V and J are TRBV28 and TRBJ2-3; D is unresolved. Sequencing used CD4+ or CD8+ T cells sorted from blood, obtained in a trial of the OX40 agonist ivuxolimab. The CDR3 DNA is TGTGCCAGCCGGACCTTAACAGATACGCAGTATTTT. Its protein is CASRTLTDTQYF.